This paragraph reports one T cell receptor beta chain. Time point denoted: persistent/refractory GD, antithyroid drugs over 5 years with positive TRAb. Preparation of the TCR library used RNA extracted from PBMCs. The sample is drawn from a study of regulatory T cells in long-lasting Graves disease. V lost 4 bases and J lost 5, with 12 bases in between. The CDR3 runs to 12 residues. Germline V CDR1 and CDR2: DFQATT, SNEGSKA (reference sequence). Building the TCR beta libraries relied on iRepertoire HTBI primers, and CDR3 regions underwent Arm-PCR. TCRdb itself ran the multiplex PCR reads through MiXCR, one entry per CDR3 protein. The sample records fewer than 600,000 distinct CDR3 sequences, around a fifth being singletons.

Material: peripheral blood mononuclear cells (PBMCs), obtained when the disease was refractory, from a patient treated with antithyroid drugs. The source of this sequence is a female donor with Graves disease. The genes are TRBV20-1 and TRBJ2-7, with a tentative D call TRBD2 (5 bases). The CDR3 sequence: CSATLAPHEQYF. DNA for the CDR3: TGCAGTGCTACTCTAGCACCCCACGAGCAGTACTTC.